This T cell receptor (beta chain) came from a study of T-cell reconstitution after alpha-beta-depleted transplantation in children. Study-wide results and caveats: T-cell counts and diversity at one year following transplant were attributed mainly to newly produced T cells.

The TCRbeta library incorporated unique molecular identifiers. MiXCR, applied by TCRdb to the PCR reads, yields one record per CDR3 protein. The sample has almost 600,000 distinct CDR3 sequences; 25% to 30% are singletons. In germline, CDR1 is MNHNS, CDR2 SASEGT. V lost 2 bases, J lost 2 bases, and 5 bases stayed unmatched. The CDR3 is 17 amino acids. As regards this clonotype: The antigen remains undetermined.

The rearrangement joins TRBV6-1 to TRBJ2-1; TRBD2 aligns across 11 bases. The TCR was taken from a boy under three years old with Wiskott-Aldrich syndrome, due to receive a stem cell transplant. Sequenced here: PBMCs, sampled before TCRalphabeta/CD19-depleted stem cell transplant. DNA for the CDR3: TGTGCCAGCAGTGAAAGGGGACTAGCGGCACCCTACAATGAGCAGTTCTTC. Its protein product is CASSERGLAAPYNEQFF.